One sample yielded the 3 T cell receptor beta chains listed below, sequenced in a study of blood T cell repertoires in COVID-19. Method: immunoSEQ multiplex PCR; TCRdb's copy keeps in-frame clones and lacks some. The sample records about 140,000 clones, around 80% being singletons. Sample: peripheral blood. The receptors derive from a man aged 45 to 65 with acute or convalescent COVID-19.

This sequence joins TRBV28 and TRBJ2-5, with TRBD2 matching over 12 bases. With V trimmed by 2 bases and J by 4 bases, 20 bases remained unmatched. The CDR3 is 21 amino acids. From germline, CDR1 is MDHEN and CDR2 SYDVKM. CDR3: CASSLGQWASGGVVVRETQYF. The CDR3 nucleotides are TGTGCCAGCAGTTTAGGGCAGTGGGCTAGCGGGGGGGTCGTAGTACGAGAGACCCAGTACTTC.

The rearrangement uses TRBV5-6 and TRBJ2-3; D is ambiguous. The germline V and J ends were trimmed by 3 bases and 0 bases, with 11 bases remaining between them. This CDR3 region has 15 residues. Germline CDR1 and CDR2: SGHDT and YYEEEE. CDR3 DNA sequence: TGTGCCAGCAGCTCTTTGACATCTAGCACAGATACGCAGTATTTT. Residues: CASSSLTSSTDTQYF.

This chain uses TRBV4-1 with TRBJ2-7, with D perhaps matching TRBD1 (6 bases). Germline CDR1 and CDR2: MGHRA and YSYEKL. V was shortened by 0 bases and J by 7 bases, with 13 bases between the two germline ends. The CDR3 sequence is 14 residues long. The DNA of the CDR3 is TGCGCCAGCAGCCAAGAAGTTCAAGGGGGTGAGCAGTACTTC. It is translated as CASSQEVQGGEQYF.